Each of the 16 T cell receptor beta chains below was sequenced from the same sample in a study of T cells in Graves' hyperthyroidism and ophthalmopathy. The TCR beta CDR3 regions underwent amplification using RNA transcripts as the source. First-round RT-PCR with HTBI primers amplified the TCR CDR3 region. Each CDR3 protein gets one entry after TCRdb re-called the multiplex PCR reads with MiXCR. This table holds over 650,000 distinct CDR3 sequences, approximately 42% found once. The sequencing input was peripheral blood or thyroid tissue (not recorded which). The receptors originated from an adult man with Graves' disease, either hyperthyroidism or ophthalmopathy (not recorded which).

This clonotype was counted at least ten times. This chain links TRBV7-9 with TRBJ1-1, with 9 bases fitting TRBD1. CDR1 and CDR2 from the germline V gene are SEHNR and FQNEAQ (reference sequence). The CDR3 runs 13 residues. V was clipped by 1 base and J by 6 bases; unmatched bases: 0. CDR3 coding DNA: TGTGCCAGCAGCTTAGGGGACAGGGCTGAAGCTTTCTTT. Encoded protein: CASSLGDRAEAFF.

This rearrangement joins TRBV20-1 to TRBJ1-5; D unresolved. The CDR3 contains 13 residues. Germline values: CDR1 DFQATT, CDR2 SNEGSKA (reference sequence). Trimming cost V 3 bases and J 1 base, with 7 bases left between them. CDR3 amino acids: CSARAHSNQPQHF. The CDR3 nucleotides are TGCAGTGCTAGGGCACACAGCAATCAGCCCCAGCATTTT.

The chain couples TRBV12-3 or TRBV12-4 to TRBJ2-5; possibly TRBD2 for D (6 bases). V lost 5 bases, J lost 4 bases, and 17 bases lay in between. CDR3 length: 15 residues. The CDR3 loop reads CASSHPAGSAETQYF. In DNA form, the CDR3 reads TGTGCCAGCAGTCACCCCGCGGGGAGCGCAGAGACCCAGTACTTC.

The chain is built from TRBV29-1 and TRBJ1-4, with D possibly matching TRBD1 (5 bases). V was pared by 5 bases and J by 0 bases, with 19 bases between. Germline CDR1 and CDR2: SQVTM and ANQGSEA. The CDR3 totals 17 residues. CDR3 DNA sequence: TGCAGCGTTTTGGGCTATAGCGGGACCACAACTAATGAAAAACTGTTTTTT. This translates into CSVLGYSGTTTNEKLFF.

This clonotype was counted at least ten times. This chain joins TRBV7-8 and TRBJ2-7; D is possibly TRBD2 (6 bases). Germline V gives CDR1 SGHVS, CDR2 FQNEAQ. CDR3 length: 14 amino acids. Trimming removed 2 bases from V and 6 bases from J, with 14 bases in between. This CDR3 reads CASSLSGPLGEQYF. The CDR3 nucleotides are TGTGCCAGCAGCTTAAGCGGGCCTCTGGGCGAGCAGTACTTC.

The chain uses TRBV25-1 and TRBJ1-4, with 7 positions matching TRBD1. With 6 bases clipped from V and 6 bases from J, the junction kept 13 bases outside the gene matches. Germline V gene sequence: CDR1 MGHDK, CDR2 SYGVNS. The CDR3 covers 16 residues. CDR3 in amino acids: CASSRMRTGEHEKLFF. The CDR3, as DNA: TGTGCCAGCAGCCGAATGCGGACAGGAGAGCATGAAAAACTGTTTTTT.

The table lists this clonotype with many counts. The V gene is TRBV10-3, the J gene TRBJ1-5; D is uncertain. The germline V and J ends were trimmed by 0 bases and 5 bases, with 5 bases remaining between them. This CDR3 contains 13 residues. Germline CDR1 is ENHRY and CDR2 is SYGVKD. DNA of the CDR3: TGTGCCATCAGTGAGTCGATGGATCAGCCCCAGCATTTT. Translated, it gives CAISESMDQPQHF.

The gene calls are TRBV5-1 and TRBJ2-3; D is unresolved. This CDR3 has 14 amino acids. CDR1 and CDR2 (germline): SGHRS, YFSETQ. Trimming stripped 1 base from V and 0 bases from J, with 6 bases between. This CDR3 is CASSLRVSTDTQYF. The CDR3 DNA is TGCGCCAGCAGCTTGCGGGTTAGCACAGATACGCAGTATTTT.

The chain links TRBV20-1 to TRBJ2-5, with 9 bases aligning to TRBD1. This CDR3 is built from 14 residues. The V and J ends lost 5 bases and 4 bases, in that order; junction bases with no gene match: 8. CDR1 and CDR2 (germline): DFQATT, SNEGSKA (reference sequence). Here the CDR3 DNA reads TGCAGTGCTTGGGACAGGGTAGCAAGAGAGACCCAGTACTTC. Protein product: CSAWDRVARETQYF.

This CDR3 is CASSSQGPGTLHF. CDR3 in DNA: TGTGCCAGCAGTTCTCAGGGCCCGGGGACCCTCCACTTT. The V and J genes are TRBV7-2 and TRBJ1-6; a possible D gene is TRBD1 (5 bases). Germline CDR1 reads SGHTA; CDR2 reads FQGNSA. The V end was cut by 6 bases, the J end by 14 bases, with 17 bases between. CDR3 size: 13 residues.

The sample holds a few counts of this clonotype. The CDR3 reads CASSLAGRLPGGYTF. The CDR3 DNA reads TGTGCCAGCAGTTTAGCGGGCAGGCTTCCGGGGGGCTACACCTTC. The V call is TRBV12-3 or TRBV12-4, the J call TRBJ1-2; no clear D. This CDR3 region has 15 residues. The V end was cut by 0 bases, the J end by 8 bases, with 16 bases between.

The chain couples TRBV24-1 to TRBJ2-7, with D hard to call. CDR1 and CDR2 from the germline V gene are KGHDR and SFDVKD. This CDR3 spans 12 amino acids. The V end was cut by 5 bases, the J end by 2 bases, with 6 bases between. Here the CDR3 reads CATSGPTYEQYF. Written as DNA, the CDR3 is TGTGCCACCAGTGGGCCGACCTACGAGCAGTACTTC.

The rearrangement uses TRBV9 and TRBJ1-2; maybe TRBD1 (5 bases). V lost 5 bases and J lost 3, with 11 bases in between. This CDR3 has 13 amino acids. Germline CDR1 SGDLS, CDR2 YYNGEE. The CDR3 DNA sequence: TGTGCCAGCAGTTTGAAGGGGCACTATGGCTACACCTTC. Encoded protein: CASSLKGHYGYTF.

The J gene is TRBJ2-5, the V gene TRBV29-1; TRBD1 or TRBD2 may be the D gene (6 bases each). Trimming pared 6 bases from V and 9 bases from J, leaving 20 bases between. The CDR3 spans 13 residues. Germline CDR1 SQVTM, CDR2 ANQGSEA. The CDR3, as DNA: TGCAGCGTGAGGACTGGGGATGGGGGGCCCCAGTACTTC. This translates into CSVRTGDGGPQYF.

To note about this clonotype: Since a much larger clone is just one base distant, this may be a read error. V gene TRBV9 combines with J gene TRBJ1-1; the D gene is possibly TRBD1 (5 bases). The CDR3 runs 13 residues. The germline gives CDR1 SGDLS, CDR2 YYNGEE. CDR3 in amino acids: CASSVGGYTEASF. The CDR3 bases are TGTGCCAGCAGCGTAGGGGGCTACACTGAAGCTTCCTTT.

This clonotype has just a few counts. This chain joins TRBV7-9 and TRBJ2-7; 7 positions agree with TRBD1. The CDR3 totals 15 residues. CDR1 is SEHNR, CDR2 FQNEAQ, per germline (reference sequence). J lost 3 bases, V lost 5 bases, and 10 bases had no gene match. The CDR3 sequence: CASSLAGTDLYEQYF. The CDR3 nucleotides read TGTGCCAGCAGCCTGGCCGGGACAGACCTCTACGAGCAGTACTTC. The variable domain in full, with the rest retrieved from reference TRBV7-9 and TRBJ2-7, is DTGVSQNPRHKITKRGQNVTFRCDPISEHNRLYWYRQTLGQGPEFLTYFQNEAQLEKSRLLSDRFSAERPKGSFSTLEIQRTEQGDSAMYLCASSLAGTDLYEQYFGPGTRLTVT.